This TCR beta chain was captured in a study of memory CD4+ T cells and cytomegalovirus serostatus. Whole-study findings and limits: CMV serostatus prediction reached median AUC approximately 0.96, or 0.89 with US-trained model.

Using immunoSEQ multiplex PCR, the repertoire was profiled, and TCRdb retains in-frame clones only, with some absent. The sample carries 50,000 or so clones, 82% recorded once. The sort gate was single viable CD3+CD4+CD8-CD45RO+ cells for memory CD4+ T cells. This clone was seen more than once but under ten times. The antigen is undetermined. Deletions cut 5 bases from V and 1 base from J, with 15 bases between. Germline V gene sequence: CDR1 MNHEY, CDR2 SVGAGI. The CDR3 length is 15 residues. V usage is TRBV6-5 and J usage is TRBJ2-7; possibly TRBD1 or TRBD2 for D (5 bases each). The TCR originated in an adult in good health and CMV-seronegative. Input material: memory CD4+ T cells from blood. The CDR3 coding sequence is TGTGCCAGCAGTATCGGGCAGGGAGTGTCCTACGAGCAGTACTTC. Translation gives CASSIGQGVSYEQYF.